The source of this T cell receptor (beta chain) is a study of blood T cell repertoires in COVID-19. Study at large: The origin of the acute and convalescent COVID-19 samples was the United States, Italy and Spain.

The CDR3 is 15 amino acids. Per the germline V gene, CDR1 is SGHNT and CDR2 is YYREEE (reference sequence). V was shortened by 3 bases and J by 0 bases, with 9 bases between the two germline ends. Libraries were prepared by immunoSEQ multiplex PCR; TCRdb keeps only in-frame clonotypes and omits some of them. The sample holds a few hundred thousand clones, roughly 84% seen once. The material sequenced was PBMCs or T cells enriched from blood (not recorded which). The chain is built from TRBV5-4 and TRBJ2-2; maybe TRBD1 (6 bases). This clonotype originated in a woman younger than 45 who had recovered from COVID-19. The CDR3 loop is CASSSGGPNTGELFF. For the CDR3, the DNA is TGTGCCAGCAGCTCTGGGGGCCCGAACACCGGGGAGCTGTTTTTT.